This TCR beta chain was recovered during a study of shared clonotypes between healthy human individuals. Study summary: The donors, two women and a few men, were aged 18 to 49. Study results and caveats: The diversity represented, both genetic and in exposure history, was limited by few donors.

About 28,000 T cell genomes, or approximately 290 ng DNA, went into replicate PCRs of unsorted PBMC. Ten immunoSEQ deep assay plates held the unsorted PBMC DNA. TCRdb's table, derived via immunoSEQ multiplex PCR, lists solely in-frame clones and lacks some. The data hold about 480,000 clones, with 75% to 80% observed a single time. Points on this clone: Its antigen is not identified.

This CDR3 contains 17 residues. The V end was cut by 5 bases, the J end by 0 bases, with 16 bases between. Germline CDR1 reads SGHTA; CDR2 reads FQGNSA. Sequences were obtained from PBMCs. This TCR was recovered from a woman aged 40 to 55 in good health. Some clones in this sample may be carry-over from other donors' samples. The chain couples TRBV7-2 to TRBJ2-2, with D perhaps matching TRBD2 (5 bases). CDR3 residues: CASSPNRDAANTGELFF. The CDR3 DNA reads TGTGCCAGCAGCCCCAACCGGGATGCCGCGAACACCGGGGAGCTGTTTTTT.